The 30 T cell receptor beta chains below come from one sample, sequenced in a study of cytomegalovirus exposure and HLA in healthy donors. PCR involved 60 Vbeta and 13 Jbeta primers. The assay was immunoSEQ multiplex PCR, and TCRdb's table has in-frame clones only and misses some. The table has 120,000 to 150,000 clones, more than 75% seen once. The source material was PBMCs. The receptors come from a female donor in good health and CMV-seronegative.

This chain connects TRBV7-2 to TRBJ2-5; no clear D gene. Trimming stripped 2 bases from V and 3 bases from J, with 7 bases between. The CDR3 is 13 amino acids. CDR1 and CDR2 from the germline V gene are SGHTA and FQGNSA. The CDR3 sequence: CASSLPEKETQYF. CDR3 bases: TGTGCCAGCAGCTTACCCGAGAAAGAGACCCAGTACTTC.

The V and J genes are TRBV28 and TRBJ1-4; 8 positions agree with TRBD1. The CDR3 length is 14 residues. Germline lookup yields CDR1 MDHEN and CDR2 SYDVKM. V lost 6 bases to trimming and J lost 7 bases; unmatched junction nucleotides: 7. CDR3 sequence reads: CASRRTGTGEKLFF. CDR3 nucleotide sequence: TGTGCCAGCAGGCGGACAGGGACGGGTGAAAAACTGTTTTTT.

The chain has TRBV4-1 and TRBJ2-6, with a weak D call TRBD2 (5 bases). V shed 0 bases and J shed 3 bases, with 15 bases lying between them. Germline V gene sequence: CDR1 MGHRA, CDR2 YSYEKL. The CDR3 contains 18 residues. The CDR3 spells CASSQEKGLLIGANVLTF. Written as DNA, the CDR3 is TGCGCCAGCAGCCAAGAAAAAGGACTGTTGATTGGGGCCAACGTCCTGACTTTC.

There are a few counts of this clone. The chain links TRBV7-9 to TRBJ1-1; tentatively, D is TRBD1 (6 bases). CDR3 length: 10 amino acids. Germline lookup yields CDR1 SEHNR and CDR2 FQNEAQ (reference sequence). The V gene lost 4 bases and the J gene lost 11 bases, with 8 bases spanning the gap. CDR3 residues: CASSYREAFF. The CDR3 bases are TGTGCCAGCAGCTACAGGGAGGCTTTCTTT.

The rearrangement joins TRBV11-3 to TRBJ2-7; possibly TRBD2 for D (6 bases). Germline-derived CDR1 and CDR2 are SGHNT and YENEEA. This CDR3 has 16 amino acids. The ends were cut back, 3 bases at V and 2 bases at J, with 17 bases in the middle. The CDR3 here is CASSLGRGGGAYEQYF. CDR3 sequence (DNA): TGTGCCAGCAGCTTGGGCCGGGGCGGAGGGGCCTACGAGCAGTACTTC.

The rearrangement uses TRBV4-3 and TRBJ2-2, with 14 bases identical to TRBD2. Germline V gives CDR1 LGHNA, CDR2 YSLEER. The CDR3 is 20 amino acids. V trimming: 3 bases; J trimming: 3 bases; junction bases outside the gene matches: 12. The CDR3 reads CASSQEGTSGGVSDTGELFF. The CDR3 region has the DNA TGCGCCAGCAGCCAGGAAGGGACTAGCGGGGGAGTGTCGGACACCGGGGAGCTGTTTTTT.

This CDR3 is CASSKVLASNQPQHF. The DNA for the CDR3 is TGTGCCAGCAGCAAAGTGCTGGCTAGCAATCAGCCCCAGCATTTT. J is TRBJ1-5 and V is TRBV21-1; the table's D call of TRBD1 was not tested on the DNA. TRBV21-1 counts as a pseudogene. This CDR3 is built from 15 residues.

The V gene is TRBV7-9, the J gene TRBJ2-4; tentatively, D is TRBD1 (5 bases). Germline-derived CDR1 and CDR2 are SEHNR and FQNEAQ (reference sequence). CDR3 length equals 14 residues. Between the trimmed V and J ends, which lost 1 base and 8 bases, there was a span of 12 bases. The CDR3 nucleotides are TGTGCCAGCAGCTTAGGCCGTCAGGGCTACATTCAGTACTTC. Its protein product is CASSLGRQGYIQYF.

V and J are TRBV28 and TRBJ2-7; TRBD1 is a possible D gene (6 bases). Germline CDR1 and CDR2: MDHEN and SYDVKM. The CDR3 is 12 amino acids. V was pared by 5 bases and J by 3 bases, with 8 bases between. CDR3 residues: CASSPQGYEQYF. The CDR3 bases are TGTGCCAGCAGTCCACAGGGCTACGAGCAGTACTTC.

This chain joins TRBV7-9 and TRBJ2-1; 11 nucleotides align to TRBD2. Germline CDR1 SEHNR, CDR2 FQNEAQ (reference sequence). J gave up 6 bases and V 2 bases, and 12 bases lay outside the gene matches. The CDR3 has 18 amino acids. CDR3 DNA: TGTGCCAGCAGCTTACCCAGAAGACTAGCGGGGATACGCAATGAGCAGTTCTTC. Translated, it gives CASSLPRRLAGIRNEQFF.

The chain has TRBV30 and TRBJ1-3; D gene ambiguous. Germline-derived CDR1 and CDR2 are GTSNPN and SVGIG (reference sequence). This CDR3 contains 15 residues. V gave up 0 bases and J gave up 1 base, with 10 bases separating them. The CDR3 DNA reads TGTGCCTGGAGTGTCCCTCGGGTGTCTGGAAACACCATATATTTT. Residues: CAWSVPRVSGNTIYF.

This sequence joins TRBV7-8 and TRBJ1-5, with D possibly matching TRBD1 (5 bases). Germline CDR1 reads SGHVS; CDR2 reads FQNEAQ. Trimming took 5 bases from V and 4 from J, leaving 15 bases between them. CDR3 size: 15 residues. The CDR3 is CASSAYGGGNQPQHF. The CDR3 nucleotides are TGTGCCAGCAGCGCCTATGGGGGGGGGAATCAGCCCCAGCATTTT.

J is TRBJ2-7 and V is TRBV10-1, with 7 nucleotides matching TRBD1. This CDR3 contains 14 residues. The germline V gene encodes CDR1 WNHNN and CDR2 SYGVQD (reference sequence). The ends lost 2 bases at V and 5 bases at J; junction bases unmatched: 6. As DNA, the CDR3 is TGCGCCAGCAGTGAGGACAGGGTGGACAACGAGCAGTACTTC. Amino acid sequence: CASSEDRVDNEQYF.

The gene calls are TRBV30 and TRBJ1-1; D perhaps matches TRBD1 (6 bases). This CDR3 region has 14 residues. CDR1 and CDR2 (germline): GTSNPN, SVGIG (reference sequence). V lost 5 bases and J lost 1, with 14 bases in between. DNA of the CDR3: TGTGCCTGGGACCTTGGGGGGGCGAACACTGAAGCTTTCTTT. Translating gives CAWDLGGANTEAFF.

This chain joins TRBV5-1 and TRBJ2-2, with TRBD2 as a possible D gene (5 bases). The ends were cut back, 1 base at V and 6 bases at J, with 16 bases in the middle. Germline V gene data show CDR1 as SGHRS and CDR2 as YFSETQ. The CDR3 covers 16 residues. DNA for the CDR3: TGCGCCAGCAGCTTGTCTGAGGGAGCCCGTCCCGGGGAGCTGTTTTTT. It is translated as CASSLSEGARPGELFF. Drawing the rest from reference TRBV5-1 and TRBJ2-2, the complete variable domain is KAGVTQTPRYLIKTRGQQVTLSCSPISGHRSVSWYQQTPGQGLQFLFEYFSETQRNKGNFPGRFSGRQFSNSRSEMNVSTLELGDSALYLCASSLSEGARPGELFFGEGSRLTVL.

J is TRBJ2-7 and V is TRBV5-6, with 7 bases matching TRBD1. Germline V gene lookup returns CDR1 SGHDT and CDR2 YYEEEE. The CDR3 spans 16 residues. The V gene end was trimmed by 0 bases and the J gene end by 4 bases; junction bases not matched to a gene: 10. The CDR3 coding sequence is TGTGCCAGCAGCTTGGAGACAGGGCCAACGGGGTACGAGCAGTACTTC. Translation: CASSLETGPTGYEQYF.

V usage is TRBV7-6 and J usage is TRBJ2-7, with D maybe TRBD1 (6 bases). The CDR3 sequence is 15 residues long. Germline V gene data show CDR1 as SGHVS and CDR2 as FNYEAQ. V was shortened by 0 bases and J by 2 bases, with 11 bases between the two germline ends. The CDR3 nucleotides read TGTGCCAGCAGCTTAGCGGGAGAGGGGGCCTACGAGCAGTACTTC. It specifies CASSLAGEGAYEQYF.

This clone was seen a handful of times. The chain uses TRBV5-1 and TRBJ2-7; 14 positions match TRBD2. The CDR3 loop spans 14 amino acids. V shed 3 bases, J shed 6 bases, and the junction held 2 bases outside the gene matches. CDR1 is SGHRS, CDR2 YFSETQ, per germline. The CDR3 region is CASSSGLAGGEQYF. The DNA of the CDR3 is TGCGCCAGCAGCTCCGGACTAGCGGGAGGCGAGCAGTACTTC.

This chain joins TRBV11-1 and TRBJ1-1, with a weak D call TRBD1 (5 bases). The ends were cut back, 2 bases at V and 3 bases at J, with 10 bases in the middle. CDR3 size: 14 residues. Germline CDR1 reads SGHAT; CDR2 reads FQDESV (reference sequence). The CDR3 DNA is TGTGCCAGCAGCTTAATCTTACAGGACACTGAAGCTTTCTTT. It specifies CASSLILQDTEAFF. Full variable domain (remainder filled in from reference TRBV11-1 and TRBJ1-1): EAEVAQSPRYKITEKSQAVAFWCDPISGHATLYWYRQILGQGPELLVQFQDESVVDDSQLPKDRFSAERLKGVDSTLKIQPAELGDSAMYLCASSLILQDTEAFFGQGTRLTVV.

This sequence joins TRBV7-2 and TRBJ1-5; TRBD1 aligns across 8 bases. From germline, CDR1 is SGHTA and CDR2 FQGNSA. This CDR3 spans 14 amino acids. The V and J ends lost 5 bases and 6 bases, in that order; junction bases with no gene match: 6. The CDR3 protein is CASSPGQGGQPQHF. For the CDR3, the DNA is TGTGCCAGCAGCCCCGGACAGGGCGGTCAGCCCCAGCATTTT.

CDR3: CASGWTGDQPQHF. The CDR3 DNA sequence: TGTGCCAGCGGGTGGACAGGGGATCAGCCCCAGCATTTT. This chain links TRBV2 with TRBJ1-5; 9 bases map to TRBD1. V lost 8 bases to trimming and J lost 5 bases; unmatched junction nucleotides: 4. The CDR3 has 13 residues. CDR1 and CDR2 from the germline V gene are SNHLY and FYNNEI.

The chain uses TRBV7-9 and TRBJ2-7; maybe TRBD2 (6 bases). With 5 bases removed from V and 4 bases from J, the gap between germline ends came to 21 bases. The CDR3 has 16 residues. The germline gives CDR1 SEHNR, CDR2 FQNEAQ (reference sequence). The CDR3 loop reads CASSAPGGGGAYEQYF. The CDR3 DNA reads TGTGCCAGCAGCGCACCCGGGGGTGGAGGTGCTTACGAGCAGTACTTC. Complete variable domain (other parts from reference TRBV7-9 and TRBJ2-7): DTGVSQNPRHKITKRGQNVTFRCDPISEHNRLYWYRQTLGQGPEFLTYFQNEAQLEKSRLLSDRFSAERPKGSFSTLEIQRTEQGDSAMYLCASSAPGGGGAYEQYFGPGTRLTVT.

The J gene is TRBJ1-2, the V gene TRBV7-2; TRBD1 might be the D (6 bases). The CDR3 extends over 14 amino acids. V lost 5 bases and J lost 5, with 15 bases in between. The germline CDR1 and CDR2 sequences are SGHTA and FQGNSA. The chain's CDR3 is CASSPTGRGYGYTF. The CDR3 nucleotides are TGTGCCAGCAGCCCGACAGGTCGCGGGTATGGCTACACCTTC.

The V gene is TRBV2, the J gene TRBJ2-1; 7 bases agree with TRBD1. Unmatched junction bases numbered 9, after V lost 6 bases and J lost 4 bases. The CDR3 spans 15 residues. Germline lookup yields CDR1 SNHLY and CDR2 FYNNEI. The CDR3 nucleotides are TGTGCCAGCAGGCTTCTTCTACAGGGGTACAATGAGCAGTTCTTC. It specifies CASRLLLQGYNEQFF.

The CDR3 loop is CAITASLAGGNEQFF. CDR3 in DNA: TGTGCCATCACAGCGAGTCTAGCGGGGGGCAATGAGCAGTTCTTC. This chain connects TRBV10-3 to TRBJ2-1, with TRBD2 matching over 11 bases. Germline V gene data show CDR1 as ENHRY and CDR2 as SYGVKD. CDR3 length equals 15 residues. After removal of 7 bases from V and 6 bases from J, the junction contained 8 bases not matched to a gene.

This clone was observed a handful of times. This chain connects TRBV4-3 to TRBJ1-6; no clear D gene. Looked up from germline, CDR1 is LGHNA and CDR2 is YSLEER. This CDR3 has 16 residues. V was trimmed by 3 bases and J by 7 bases, leaving 16 bases between them. The CDR3 nucleotides are TGCGCCAGCAGCCAGGCCGCGGTTACCCGGAATTCACCCCTCCACTTT. Translating it yields CASSQAAVTRNSPLHF.

The chain links TRBV20-1 to TRBJ1-4, with unresolved D. CDR1 and CDR2 (germline): DFQATT, SNEGSKA (reference sequence). Trimming left V 6 bases short and J 5 bases short, with 7 bases between. The length of the CDR3 is 11 residues. The chain's CDR3 is CSAALNEKLFF. The CDR3 DNA reads as TGCAGTGCCGCCCTAAATGAAAAACTGTTTTTT.

The CDR3 loop reads CASTLWAQNYGYTF. DNA of the CDR3: TGTGCCAGCACGTTGTGGGCGCAGAACTATGGCTACACCTTC. The rearrangement joins TRBV9 to TRBJ1-2; no clear D gene. The V gene's germline CDR1 is SGDLS and CDR2 YYNGEE. The V end lost 6 bases, the J end lost 2 bases, and 14 bases lay between the germline ends. There are 14 residues in the CDR3.

This clone was counted between two and nine times. V is TRBV30 and J is TRBJ2-6, with 10 bases identical to TRBD1. With V trimmed by 0 bases and J by 4 bases, 6 bases remained unmatched. The length of the CDR3 is 17 residues. Germline CDR1 GTSNPN, CDR2 SVGIG (reference sequence). The CDR3 protein is CAWSVGQGGLGANVLTF. The CDR3 DNA reads TGTGCCTGGAGTGTAGGACAGGGGGGATTGGGGGCCAACGTCCTGACTTTC. Full variable domain (rest looked up from reference TRBV30 and TRBJ2-6): SQTIHQWPATLVQPVGSPLSLECTVEGTSNPNLYWYRQAAGRGLQLLFYSVGIGQISSEVPQNLSASRPQDRQFILSSKKLLLSDSGFYLCAWSVGQGGLGANVLTFGAGSRLTVL.

The chain is built from TRBV27 and TRBJ2-7, with 8 bases that match TRBD1. CDR3 size: 16 residues. Germline CDR1 MNHEY, CDR2 SMNVEV (reference sequence). V lost 5 bases to trimming and J lost 1 base; unmatched junction nucleotides: 10. For the CDR3, the DNA is TGTGCCAGCAGTGTAAACCAGGGGGCCGTTTCCTACGAGCAGTACTTC. It yields the protein CASSVNQGAVSYEQYF.